This T cell receptor (beta chain) was sequenced in a study of blood T cells in healthy people across ages. The people who gave samples were healthy Caucasians from Russia, aged roughly 6 to 95. The germline gives CDR1 DFQATT, CDR2 SNEGSKA (reference sequence). This CDR3 spans 15 amino acids. V gave up 6 bases and J gave up 3 bases; unmatched junction bases: 8. General study points: A greater number of naive CD4+ cells and higher diversity distinguished long-lived donors from aged donors. For the donors, CMV status was unknown and possibly confounded expanded clonotype changes.

Notes on this clonotype: The antigen remains unidentified.

With a J-beta primer mix and a sample-barcoded 5' primer, a second PCR ran about 7 to 11 cycles. Each cDNA molecule received a tag from a template-switch adaptor that had 12 random nucleotides. Via MiXCR, TCRdb re-called the 5' RACE reads, giving one row per CDR3 protein. The table records 850,000 to 1,300,000 distinct CDR3 sequences, under 45% of them present only once. The gene calls are TRBV20-1 and TRBJ1-5; 10 nucleotides agree with TRBD1. The TCR originated in a woman aged 60-75 years in good health. Sequencing used blood. Here the CDR3 DNA reads TGCAGTGCCACCCGGGACAGGGGATACAATCAGCCCCAGCATTTT. Its protein is CSATRDRGYNQPQHF.